This TCR beta chain was profiled in a study of monozygotic twins with inflammatory bowel disease. Whole-study results and caveats: There were differing immunosuppressive treatments, which may have added variability to patient repertoires. Healthy twins shared more clonotypes with others than IBD patients, most markedly active ones.

From its re-call of the 5' RACE reads, TCRdb lists each CDR3 protein once, without DNA. Recorded for this sample: 300,000 to 400,000 distinct CDR3 sequences. Turning to this clonotype: The antigen remains unidentified.

CDR1 and CDR2 (germline): MNHEY, SVGEGT. This CDR3 has 14 amino acids. Each donor gave less than 3 ml of peripheral blood. This clonotype originated in a human donor with ulcerative colitis or Crohn's disease, or a healthy co-twin of an affected twin (not recorded which). The chain recombines TRBV6-2 or TRBV6-3 with TRBJ1-1; the TRBD1 assignment by TCRdb is unverifiable without DNA. Sequencing was carried out using blood. The CDR3 sequence is CASRRGGTNTEAFF.